These 17 T cell receptor beta chains were sequenced from one sample in a study of low-dose radiotherapy and immunotherapy resistance in tumors. Gene-specific TRAV and TRBV primers were used for first-strand cDNA, covering alpha and beta chains. TCR amplification used roughly 20 PCR cycles, a constant-region primer and a V-primer adapter. TCRdb re-analysed the reads in MiXCR, keeping a single row per CDR3 protein. The sample lists about 12,000 distinct CDR3 sequences, under 85% occurring once. The receptor set was obtained from a human donor with advanced metastatic prostate, ovarian, gallbladder or colorectal cancer (not recorded which). This table probably holds off-target reads from a library built for another chain.

The V call is TRBV19, the J call TRBJ2-5; the match to TRBD2 covers 9 bases. Germline V CDR1 and CDR2: LNHDA, SQIVND (reference sequence). With V trimmed by 3 bases and J by 9 bases, 8 bases remained unmatched. The length of the CDR3 is 14 residues. As DNA, the CDR3 is TGTGCCAGTAGTATCGAAGCGGGAGGACCGGCCCAGTACTTC. Translated, it gives CASSIEAGGPAQYF.

Here the CDR3 DNA reads TGTGCCAGCTCACCAGGGGGGCCCGAGCAGTACTTC. This codes for CASSPGGPEQYF. J is TRBJ2-7 and V is TRBV18; the D call may be TRBD1 or TRBD2 (6 bases each). Deletions cut 2 bases from V and 6 bases from J, with 8 bases between. The germline CDR1 and CDR2 sequences are KGHSH and LQKENI. The CDR3 has 12 residues.

The genes are TRBV3-1 and TRBJ2-7; D is undetermined. The germline gives CDR1 LGHDT, CDR2 YNNKEL (reference sequence). V lost 1 base and J 4 bases, leaving 8 bases between the germline ends. CDR3 length equals 13 residues. The CDR3 protein is CASSQAPIYEQYF. For the CDR3, the DNA is TGTGCCAGCAGCCAAGCACCCATATACGAGCAGTACTTC.

The J gene is TRBJ2-5, the V gene TRBV6-5, with D perhaps matching TRBD2 (5 bases). CDR3 length: 14 residues. Germline values: CDR1 MNHEY, CDR2 SVGAGI. The V end lost 0 bases, the J end lost 5 bases, and 10 bases lay between the germline ends. In nucleotides, the CDR3 is TGTGCCAGCAGTTACTCATGGGGAGCCGAGACCCAGTACTTC. This gives the protein CASSYSWGAETQYF.

The J gene is TRBJ2-1, the V gene TRBV7-9; 9 nucleotides agree with TRBD1. The V and J ends lost 6 bases and 0 bases, in that order; junction bases with no gene match: 6. This CDR3 has 16 amino acids. The germline CDR1 and CDR2 sequences are SEHNR and FQNEAQ (reference sequence). CDR3 in DNA: TGTGCCAGCAGATACACAGGGGGCGGCTCCTACAATGAGCAGTTCTTC. This encodes CASRYTGGGSYNEQFF. The full variable domain, its missing parts supplied by reference TRBV7-9 and TRBJ2-1, is DTGVSQNPRHKITKRGQNVTFRCDPISEHNRLYWYRQTLGQGPEFLTYFQNEAQLEKSRLLSDRFSAERPKGSFSTLEIQRTEQGDSAMYLCASRYTGGGSYNEQFFGPGTRLTVL.

The chain links TRBV14 to TRBJ2-7; tentative D call: TRBD1 (6 bases). This CDR3 has 16 amino acids. V gave up 4 bases and J gave up 2 bases, with 18 bases separating them. Germline values: CDR1 SGHDN, CDR2 FVKESK. The CDR3 sequence is CASSLIRGGSTYEQYF. The DNA of the CDR3 is TGTGCCAGCAGCCTGATACGAGGGGGTAGCACCTACGAGCAGTACTTC.

This clonotype appeared once. The chain uses TRBV3-1 and TRBJ2-6; tentatively, D is TRBD2 (5 bases). Trimming took 0 bases from V and 2 from J, leaving 8 bases between them. CDR3 length: 16 amino acids. Germline V gene sequence: CDR1 LGHDT, CDR2 YNNKEL (reference sequence). The CDR3 DNA is TGTGCCAGCAGCCAAGATCTACTAGCTGGGGCCAACGTCCTGACTTTC. Encoded protein: CASSQDLLAGANVLTF.

This clonotype has more than one count but fewer than ten. The chain employs TRBV7-8 and TRBJ2-7, with D possibly TRBD2 on 6 matching bases. The germline V gene has CDR1 SGHVS and CDR2 FQNEAQ. V was cut by 6 bases and J by 0 bases, with 6 bases left in between. This CDR3 is built from 12 residues. Here the CDR3 DNA reads TGTGCCAGCAGGACTAGCTCCTACGAGCAGTACTTC. Protein sequence: CASRTSSYEQYF.

This chain joins TRBV28 and TRBJ1-3; possibly TRBD1 for D (6 bases). The length of the CDR3 is 15 residues. The V gene's germline CDR1 is MDHEN and CDR2 SYDVKM. V was pared by 4 bases and J by 0 bases, with 10 bases between. The CDR3 reads CASSSGTLSGNTIYF. CDR3 DNA sequence: TGTGCCAGCAGTTCGGGGACACTCTCTGGAAACACCATATATTTT.

The rearrangement joins TRBV7-9 to TRBJ1-2, with TRBD1 as a possible D gene (5 bases). The V and J ends lost 3 bases and 7 bases respectively, with 12 bases between them. CDR1 is SEHNR and CDR2 is FQNEAQ in the germline V gene (reference sequence). The CDR3 has 13 residues. The CDR3 coding sequence is TGTGCCAGCAGCTTGGACCAGGGAAGTGGCTACACCTTC. Protein sequence: CASSLDQGSGYTF.

This sequence joins TRBV18 and TRBJ2-7; 9 nucleotides align to TRBD2. The germline CDR1 and CDR2 sequences are KGHSH and LQKENI. This CDR3 has 16 residues. V was pared by 5 bases and J by 2 bases, with 10 bases of the junction left unmatched. The CDR3 DNA is TGTGCCAGCTCAGACCCAGCGGGAGGTTCTCCCTACGAGCAGTACTTC. This translates into CASSDPAGGSPYEQYF.

V usage is TRBV6-8 and J usage is TRBJ2-2; D not certain. Looked up from germline, CDR1 is MNHGY and CDR2 is SAAAGT. V dropped 6 bases and J dropped 1 base, with 9 bases sitting between them. The CDR3 is made up of 14 amino acids. CDR3 bases: TGTGCCAGCAGGTTTCAGATGAACACCGGGGAGCTGTTTTTT. Protein sequence: CASRFQMNTGELFF.

The chain is built from TRBV7-3 and TRBJ2-3; weak D call: TRBD1 (5 bases). The ends were cut back, 5 bases at V and 5 bases at J, with 8 bases in the middle. Germline assignment: CDR1 SGHTA and CDR2 FQGTGA. This CDR3 contains 12 residues. CDR3: CASSHGQDTQYF. The CDR3 bases are TGTGCCAGCAGCCACGGACAAGATACGCAGTATTTT. Complete variable domain (other parts from reference TRBV7-3 and TRBJ2-3): GAGVSQTPSNKVTEKGKYVELRCDPISGHTALYWYRQSLGQGPEFLIYFQGTGAADDSGLPNDRFFAVRPEGSVSTLKIQRTERGDSAVYLCASSHGQDTQYFGPGTRLTVL.

J is TRBJ2-3 and V is TRBV29-1, with unresolved D. The CDR3 length is 15 residues. From germline, CDR1 is SQVTM and CDR2 ANQGSEA. V shed 4 bases and J shed 4 bases, with 18 bases lying between them. CDR3 in DNA: TGCAGCGTTGCGGATAGAGAGTACGGCGCAGATACGCAGTATTTT. Its protein is CSVADREYGADTQYF.

The rearrangement joins TRBV19 to TRBJ2-3, with D perhaps TRBD2 (6 bases). Trimming removed 4 bases from V and 4 bases from J, with 18 bases in between. The CDR3 loop spans 16 amino acids. Germline V gene data show CDR1 as LNHDA and CDR2 as SQIVND (reference sequence). For the CDR3, the DNA is TGTGCCAGTAGTAGGAGGATGGCGGGATCGGCAGATACGCAGTATTTT. Its translation is CASSRRMAGSADTQYF. Using reference TRBV19 and TRBJ2-3 for the parts outside the CDR3, the full variable domain is DGGITQSPKYLFRKEGQNVTLSCEQNLNHDAMYWYRQDPGQGLRLIYYSQIVNDFQKGDIAEGYSVSREKKESFPLTVTSAQKNPTAFYLCASSRRMAGSADTQYFGPGTRLTVL.

The chain carries TRBV2 and TRBJ2-2; D is undetermined. V was cut by 6 bases and J by 2 bases, with 1 base left in between. The CDR3 is made up of 11 amino acids. The V gene's germline CDR1 is SNHLY and CDR2 FYNNEI. CDR3 in DNA: TGTGCCAGCAGCAACACCGGGGAGCTGTTTTTT. Protein product: CASSNTGELFF.

This clonotype has only one observation. The chain uses TRBV4-3 and TRBJ2-2; D is ambiguous. The germline CDR1 and CDR2 sequences are LGHNA and YSLEER. Trimming pared 2 bases from V and 0 bases from J, leaving 1 base between. The CDR3 spans 13 residues. The CDR3 region is CASSQSNTGELFF. The CDR3 DNA follows: TGCGCCAGCAGCCAATCGAACACCGGGGAGCTGTTTTTT.